These 21 T cell receptor beta chains originate from one sample sequenced in a study of blood T cell repertoires in COVID-19. Sequencing was performed with immunoSEQ multiplex PCR; in TCRdb, only in-frame clones are kept and a portion is missing. The sample holds just over 300,000 clones; about nine tenths are singletons and the top ten take approximately 9.8%. The sequenced material came from PBMCs or T cells enriched from blood (not recorded which). These receptors were collected from a woman in her thirties or forties who had recovered from COVID-19.

The chain links TRBV12-3 or TRBV12-4 to TRBJ2-1; 9 bases align to TRBD2. There are 12 residues in the CDR3. The V gene end was trimmed by 7 bases and the J gene end by 8 bases; junction bases not matched to a gene: 3. The DNA of the CDR3 is TGTGCCAGCAAGAGCGGGGGGTATGAGCAGTTCTTC. Translation gives CASKSGGYEQFF.

This sequence joins TRBV24-1 and TRBJ2-5, with 15 nucleotides matching TRBD2. The J segment lost 4 bases and the V segment lost 5 bases, leaving 10 bases of the junction unmatched. The CDR3 sequence is 18 residues long. The germline V gene has CDR1 KGHDR and CDR2 SFDVKD. This CDR3 reads CATSASGTSGGPGETQYF. CDR3 DNA: TGTGCCACCAGTGCCTCCGGGACTAGCGGGGGGCCGGGAGAGACCCAGTACTTC.

The chain joins TRBV2 to TRBJ2-3, with 12 bases fitting TRBD1. This CDR3 region has 15 residues. CDR1 is SNHLY, CDR2 FYNNEI, per germline. V shed 7 bases and J 4 bases; nucleotides not matched to a gene: 6. In DNA, the CDR3 is TGTGCCAGCACTGGGGACAGGGGGCAATCAGATACGCAGTATTTT. This translates into CASTGDRGQSDTQYF.

This sequence joins TRBV24-1 and TRBJ2-3; TRBD1 matches at 9 bases. Germline CDR1 is KGHDR and CDR2 is SFDVKD. This CDR3 region has 14 residues. Trimming removed 5 bases from V and 4 bases from J; junction bases left unmatched: 3. CDR3 loop: CATSGTGVADTQYF. CDR3 nucleotide sequence: TGTGCCACCAGTGGGACAGGGGTCGCAGATACGCAGTATTTT.

The J gene is TRBJ2-7, the V gene TRBV15, with 10 bases fitting TRBD2. Germline values: CDR1 LNHNV, CDR2 YYDKDF (reference sequence). V lost 0 bases to trimming and J lost 0 bases; unmatched junction nucleotides: 5. This CDR3 contains 17 residues. CDR3: CATSRDLSGGASYEQYF. CDR3 DNA sequence: TGTGCCACCAGCAGAGATCTGAGCGGGGGGGCCTCCTACGAGCAGTACTTC.

The chain is built from TRBV5-5 and TRBJ1-1; D may be TRBD1 (5 bases). This CDR3 is built from 16 residues. The germline CDR1 and CDR2 sequences are SGHKS and YYEKEE (reference sequence). V lost 4 bases and J 1 base, leaving 17 bases between the germline ends. This chain's CDR3 is CASSIRMGLGNTEAFF. In DNA, the CDR3 is TGTGCCAGCAGCATTCGGATGGGGCTTGGGAACACTGAAGCTTTCTTT.

V gene TRBV11-2 combines with J gene TRBJ2-5; 9 positions match TRBD2. V lost 5 bases, J lost 2 bases, and 6 bases stayed unmatched. This CDR3 region has 15 residues. In germline, CDR1 is SGHAT, CDR2 FQNNGV. CDR3 residues: CASSESAGGQETQYF. CDR3 coding DNA: TGTGCCAGCAGCGAGAGCGCGGGGGGGCAAGAGACCCAGTACTTC.

The V call is TRBV7-6, the J call TRBJ1-5; 10 positions agree with TRBD1. Germline values: CDR1 SGHVS, CDR2 FNYEAQ. This CDR3 has 15 amino acids. The ends lost 1 base at V and 6 bases at J; junction bases unmatched: 3. CDR3 in DNA: TGTGCCAGCAGCTTAGAGACAGGGGGCCTTCAGCCCCAGCATTTT. This codes for CASSLETGGLQPQHF. The entire variable domain, with the rest obtained from reference TRBV7-6 and TRBJ1-5, is as follows: GAGVSQSPRYKVTKRGQDVALRCDPISGHVSLYWYRQALGQGPEFLTYFNYEAQQDKSGLPNDRFSAERPEGSISTLTIQRTEQRDSAMYRCASSLETGGLQPQHFGDGTRLSIL.

The chain combines TRBV4-3 with TRBJ2-4; D perhaps matches TRBD1 (5 bases). V was shortened by 0 bases and J by 0 bases, with 12 bases between the two germline ends. Looked up from germline, CDR1 is LGHNA and CDR2 is YSLEER. The CDR3 length is 17 residues. The CDR3 sequence is CASSQEALGVAKNIQYF. DNA for the CDR3: TGCGCCAGCAGCCAAGAAGCGTTAGGGGTAGCCAAAAACATTCAGTACTTC.

Only one count was recorded for this clone. V is TRBV5-1 and J is TRBJ2-3; D is perhaps TRBD2 (6 bases). Trimming pared 0 bases from V and 2 bases from J, leaving 10 bases between. Per the germline V gene, CDR1 is SGHRS and CDR2 is YFSETQ. CDR3 length equals 15 residues. DNA for the CDR3: TGCGCCAGCAGCTTGGAGGACTACACCACAGATACGCAGTATTTT. Its protein product is CASSLEDYTTDTQYF.

The V call is TRBV7-4, the J call TRBJ1-4; D remains unclear. V gave up 8 bases and J gave up 8 bases, with 24 bases separating them. This CDR3 comprises 16 residues. Germline values: CDR1 SGHVT, CDR2 SQSDAQ. In nucleotides, the CDR3 is TGTGCCAGCCCTCGGGTTAGCGACCGGTCCAACGAAAAACTGTTTTTT. Translating gives CASPRVSDRSNEKLFF.

This clone showed up just once. The rearrangement uses TRBV11-3 and TRBJ2-3; 7 bases agree with TRBD1. V lost 0 bases, J lost 1 base, and 1 base stayed unmatched. Per germline, CDR1 SGHNT and CDR2 YENEEA. The CDR3 length is 15 residues. The DNA of the CDR3 is TGTGCCAGCAGCTTAGAAGGGACAGGCACAGATACGCAGTATTTT. This codes for CASSLEGTGTDTQYF.

The V and J genes are TRBV28 and TRBJ2-4; 7 nucleotides align to TRBD1. Trimming at V came to 4 bases and at J to 0 bases, leaving 6 bases not matched to a gene. The germline gives CDR1 MDHEN, CDR2 SYDVKM. The CDR3 covers 16 residues. The CDR3 DNA reads TGTGCCAGCAGTTACGAGGGGGCCGTAGCCAAAAACATTCAGTACTTC. Protein: CASSYEGAVAKNIQYF.

V gene TRBV7-2 combines with J gene TRBJ1-1; D remains unclear. The CDR3 extends over 12 amino acids. Looked up from germline, CDR1 is SGHTA and CDR2 is FQGNSA. The ends were cut back, 10 bases at V and 10 bases at J, with 19 bases in the middle. The CDR3 loop is CATGPGSSLAFF. CDR3 DNA: TGTGCCACAGGTCCCGGTTCGAGTCTAGCTTTCTTT.

This chain uses TRBV30 with TRBJ2-7; possible D gene TRBD2, 6 bases. The germline CDR1 and CDR2 sequences are GTSNPN and SVGIG (reference sequence). The CDR3 spans 13 residues. The V gene lost 1 base and the J gene lost 3 bases, with 10 bases spanning the gap. CDR3 sequence: CAWSEGLSYEQYF. The CDR3 bases are TGTGCCTGGAGTGAGGGACTTAGCTACGAGCAGTACTTC.

The rearrangement joins TRBV11-3 to TRBJ2-1, with 8 bases fitting TRBD2. CDR1 and CDR2 from the germline V gene are SGHNT and YENEEA. The CDR3 length is 15 residues. V was pared by 0 bases and J by 3 bases, with 1 base of the junction left unmatched. The CDR3 nucleotides are TGTGCCAGCAGCTTAGATAGCGGGGTCTACAATGAGCAGTTCTTC. Amino acid sequence: CASSLDSGVYNEQFF.

This clone was detected only once. The chain links TRBV6-2 or TRBV6-3 to TRBJ1-1, with D unresolved. Trimming took 0 bases from V and 1 from J, leaving 6 bases between them. CDR1 MNHEY and CDR2 SVGEGT come from the germline V gene. This CDR3 contains 14 residues. The CDR3 protein is CASSYSLKNTEAFF. CDR3 bases: TGTGCCAGCAGTTACTCGCTAAAGAACACTGAAGCTTTCTTT.

V is TRBV5-1 and J is TRBJ1-2; tentative D call: TRBD1 (5 bases). The CDR3 runs to 14 residues. V was clipped by 5 bases and J by 4 bases, with 15 bases between them. CDR1 is SGHRS and CDR2 is YFSETQ in the germline V gene. CDR3 sequence: CASSSLDTLYGYTF. The CDR3, as DNA: TGCGCCAGCAGTTCTTTGGACACACTCTATGGCTACACCTTC.

The chain recombines TRBV12-3 or TRBV12-4 with TRBJ2-1; 9 bases are a match to TRBD1. V lost 6 bases, J lost 8 bases, and 5 bases stayed unmatched. This CDR3 has 13 residues. CDR3 amino acids: CASRGTGTHEQFF. DNA for the CDR3: TGTGCCAGCAGAGGGACAGGGACCCATGAGCAGTTCTTC.

The chain links TRBV25-1 to TRBJ1-3; 7 nucleotides agree with TRBD1. The CDR3 runs 13 residues. V shed 5 bases and J 5 bases; nucleotides not matched to a gene: 3. Germline lookup yields CDR1 MGHDK and CDR2 SYGVNS. Here the CDR3 reads CASSSGGRNTIYF. The CDR3 nucleotides are TGTGCCAGCAGTTCAGGGGGTAGAAACACCATATATTTT.

The gene calls are TRBV13 and TRBJ2-7, with 11 bases aligning to TRBD1. The CDR3 loop spans 14 amino acids. Germline CDR1 PRHDT, CDR2 FYEKMQ (reference sequence). The V gene end was trimmed by 5 bases and the J gene end by 6 bases; junction bases not matched to a gene: 6. The CDR3 coding sequence is TGTGCCAGCAGCGGACAAGGGACAGGGGGCGAGCAGTACTTC. Amino acids: CASSGQGTGGEQYF.